This section outlines one T cell receptor beta chain sequence together with its context. Antigen unknown. The CDR3 loop spans 14 amino acids. Per the germline V gene, CDR1 is MNHEY and CDR2 is SMNVEV (reference sequence). V gave up 8 bases and J gave up 3 bases, with 14 bases separating them. This record belongs to a study of response to subunit inactivated influenza vaccine. Broader study findings: Authors proposed each seasonal influenza vaccination draws in few new T cells.

TCRdb reprocessed the RT-PCR reads via MiXCR and lists one record per CDR3 protein. Among 170,000 or so distinct CDR3 sequences listed, over 8.5% were seen once. The clonotype was recovered from a man aged 45-69 years who received an inactivated influenza vaccine. This specimen was CD8+ T cells sorted from PBMCs, taken less than 30 months after vaccination. The genes are TRBV27 and TRBJ1-5; maybe TRBD1 (5 bases). CDR3: CASRVGGTNQPQHF. DNA for the CDR3: TGTGCCAGCCGCGTTGGGGGAACCAATCAGCCCCAGCATTTT.